The 8 T cell receptor beta chains below come from one sample, sequenced in a study of OX40 agonist ivuxolimab in advanced cancers. Generated by immunoSEQ multiplex PCR, the TCRdb table keeps only in-frame clones and is missing some. The sample yields more than 65,000 clones, roughly 94% seen once. Here the sequenced sample was CD4+ or CD8+ T cells sorted from blood, taken in a trial of the OX40 agonist ivuxolimab. These receptors were collected from an adult with an advanced solid tumor such as melanoma, head and neck, liver or kidney cancer.

The chain links TRBV7-9 to TRBJ2-3, with D uncertain. The CDR3 length is 14 residues. The germline CDR1 and CDR2 sequences are SEHNR and FQNEAQ (reference sequence). V was shortened by 5 bases and J by 6 bases, with 15 bases between the two germline ends. The CDR3 loop reads CASSLPIGPDTQYF. Here the CDR3 DNA reads TGTGCCAGCAGCCTCCCTATTGGTCCGGATACGCAGTATTTT.

The rearrangement uses TRBV11-3 and TRBJ2-2; D call uncertain. Looked up from germline, CDR1 is SGHNT and CDR2 is YENEEA. Trimming removed 4 bases at V and 1 base at J, with 10 bases between. The CDR3 runs to 15 residues. CDR3 bases: TGTGCCAGCAGCTCCCGGACGGGGAACACCGGGGAGCTGTTTTTT. It yields the protein CASSSRTGNTGELFF.

This clone was seen a single time. The J gene is TRBJ1-2, the V gene TRBV6-6; no reliable D call. Between the trimmed V and J ends, which lost 5 bases and 4 bases, there was a span of 14 bases. Germline V lookup: CDR1 MNHNY, CDR2 SVGAGI (reference sequence). The CDR3 is 14 amino acids. CDR3 protein: CASSTTTVGYGYTF. The CDR3, as DNA: TGTGCCAGCAGTACTACAACGGTTGGCTATGGCTACACCTTC.

The chain has TRBV2 and TRBJ2-7, with D possibly matching TRBD2 (5 bases). The V end lost 6 bases, the J end lost 7 bases, and 13 bases lay between the germline ends. The CDR3 covers 12 residues. CDR1 is SNHLY, CDR2 FYNNEI, per germline. CDR3 nucleotides: TGTGCCAGCAGACTAGGATATAATGAGCAGTACTTC. Translation gives CASRLGYNEQYF.

The rearrangement joins TRBV7-2 to TRBJ2-3; maybe TRBD2 (7 bases). The CDR3 runs to 18 residues. Germline V lookup: CDR1 SGHTA, CDR2 FQGNSA. V was shortened by 5 bases and J by 2 bases, with 23 bases between the two germline ends. CDR3 sequence: CASSPRGGPVYATDTQYF. The CDR3 coding sequence is TGTGCCAGCAGCCCGAGGGGGGGTCCTGTTTATGCCACAGATACGCAGTATTTT.

This chain uses TRBV9 with TRBJ2-7, with D perhaps TRBD1 (5 bases). Trimming stripped 0 bases from V and 1 base from J, with 11 bases between. CDR3 length: 15 amino acids. In germline, CDR1 is SGDLS, CDR2 YYNGEE. This chain's CDR3 is CASSVGVGVSYEQYF. CDR3 coding DNA: TGTGCCAGCAGCGTAGGGGTAGGGGTGTCCTACGAGCAGTACTTC.

The chain is built from TRBV11-2 and TRBJ1-2; D uncertain. Germline V gene sequence: CDR1 SGHAT, CDR2 FQNNGV. V was clipped by 1 base and J by 6 bases, with 3 bases between them. The CDR3 totals 11 residues. CDR3: CASSLANGYTF. The CDR3, as DNA: TGTGCCAGCAGCTTAGCGAATGGCTACACCTTC.

The rearrangement joins TRBV28 to TRBJ1-2, with 10 bases fitting TRBD1. CDR1 is MDHEN, CDR2 SYDVKM, per germline. Trimming cost V 6 bases and J 1 base; bases outside gene matches: 5. This CDR3 is built from 15 residues. DNA for the CDR3: TGTGCCAGCAGGGGGACAGGGGACCTTAACTATGGCTACACCTTC. Translated: CASRGTGDLNYGYTF.